This is a list of T cell receptor beta chains from one sample in a study of blood T cell repertoires in COVID-19. Assay used: immunoSEQ multiplex PCR; TCRdb lists only in-frame clones, some missing. The table shows 70,000 or so clones, with 79% occurring only once. The sample taken for sequencing was peripheral blood. These receptors originate from a man in his sixties with acute or convalescent COVID-19. Each CDR3 is given with its conserved first and last residue. D genes are given only for firm matches. Clone size is not always given. Where it is, it says once, few, many or a class for expanded clones.

clone_size: NA
d_call: NA
v_call: TRBV5-1
j_call: TRBJ2-1
cdr3_nt: TGCGCCAGCAGCTTACAGGGGAGGAATGAGCAGTTCTTC
cdr3_aa: CASSLQGRNEQFF

clone_size: NA
d_call: NA
v_call: TRBV29-1
j_call: TRBJ1-2
cdr3_nt: TGCAGCGTTGTTATCGGTGACGGAGGCTATGGCTACACCTTC
cdr3_aa: CSVVIGDGGYGYTF

clone_size: few
d_call: NA
v_call: TRBV7-2
j_call: TRBJ1-2
cdr3_nt: TGTGCCAGCAGCTCACAGATTAACTATGGCTACACCTTC
cdr3_aa: CASSSQINYGYTF

clone_size: once
d_call: TRBD1
v_call: TRBV6-6
j_call: TRBJ2-5
cdr3_nt: TGTGCCAGCAGCCTCGGGACAGCGGCAGGGCAAGAGACCCAGTACTTC
cdr3_aa: CASSLGTAAGQETQYF

clone_size: NA
d_call: TRBD2
v_call: TRBV3-1/TRBV3-2
j_call: TRBJ2-1
cdr3_nt: TGTGCCAGCAGCCAAGATCCTCCGGGGGGGCTTGATTTGGACGATGAGCAGTTCTTC
cdr3_aa: CASSQDPPGGLDLDDEQFF

clone_size: NA
d_call: NA
v_call: TRBV7-9
j_call: TRBJ1-2
cdr3_nt: TGTGCCAGCACCGCTCTAGGAAGGGGCTATGGCTACACCTTC
cdr3_aa: CASTALGRGYGYTF

clone_size: NA
d_call: NA
v_call: TRBV4-3
j_call: TRBJ2-4
cdr3_nt: TGCGCCAGCAGCCAGGGGGCTTCGAAAAACATTCAGTACTTC
cdr3_aa: CASSQGASKNIQYF

clone_size: NA
d_call: TRBD1
v_call: TRBV3-1/TRBV3-2
j_call: TRBJ1-6
cdr3_nt: TGTGCCAGCAGCCTGGAGACAGGGGGCTTTCCACCCCTCCACTTT
cdr3_aa: CASSLETGGFPPLHF

clone_size: few
d_call: NA
v_call: TRBV24-1
j_call: TRBJ2-3
cdr3_nt: TGTGCCACCAGTGTTGGGGGGGCGAGGGATACGCAGTATTTT
cdr3_aa: CATSVGGARDTQYF

clone_size: NA
d_call: NA
v_call: TRBV7-2
j_call: TRBJ2-2
cdr3_nt: TGTGCCAGCAGCTTAGCGGGGGCCCGGACCGGGGAGCTGTTTTTT
cdr3_aa: CASSLAGARTGELFF

clone_size: NA
d_call: TRBD1
v_call: TRBV27
j_call: TRBJ2-3
cdr3_nt: TGTGCCAGCAGTTTCACAGGGGATTCAGATACGCAGTATTTT
cdr3_aa: CASSFTGDSDTQYF

clone_size: NA
d_call: NA
v_call: TRBV3-1/TRBV3-2
j_call: TRBJ1-4
cdr3_nt: TGTGCCAGCAGTACACGACTACAGCAACAAAAACTGTTTTTT
cdr3_aa: CASSTRLQQQKLFF

clone_size: NA
d_call: NA
v_call: TRBV13
j_call: TRBJ1-1
cdr3_nt: TGTGCCAGCAGCCCGAGTCTTGCGCAAAAAGCTTTCTTT
cdr3_aa: CASSPSLAQKAFF

clone_size: NA
d_call: TRBD1
v_call: TRBV6-5
j_call: TRBJ1-2
cdr3_nt: TGTGCCAGCATCCCCACTGACAGGGTTGGCTACACCTTC
cdr3_aa: CASIPTDRVGYTF